The source of this T cell receptor (beta chain) is a study of beta chain features in type 1 diabetes. Study observations and caveats: Moderate yet significant TCRB CDR3 shortening was seen in Type 1 diabetes patients in all four CD4+ subsets.

Reverse transcription of all isolated RNA meant that expressed TCRB transcripts were sequenced. Libraries were prepared by immunoSEQ multiplex PCR; TCRdb keeps only in-frame clonotypes and omits some of them. The repertoire has about 340,000 clones, approximately 9.7% of them found once; the top ten carry 1%. Details on this clone: Antigen: not known.

V lost 3 bases and J lost 5, with 8 bases in between. Looked up from germline, CDR1 is MNHEY and CDR2 is SMNVEV (reference sequence). The CDR3 covers 13 residues. Material: central memory CD4+ T cells from blood. The clonotype comes from a man aged 25 to 40 with type 1 diabetes. The rearrangement uses TRBV27 and TRBJ1-5; D gene ambiguous. CDR3 protein: CASSFTADQPQHF. DNA for the CDR3: TGTGCCAGCAGTTTCACGGCAGATCAGCCCCAGCATTTT.